What follows are 32 T cell receptor beta chains derived from one specimen sequenced in a study of blood T cells in healthy people across ages. For the second PCR, which ran for about 7 to 11 cycles, a sample-barcoded 5' primer and a J-beta primer mix were used. Using its own MiXCR run on the 5' RACE reads, TCRdb lists one record per CDR3 protein. Among around 710,000 distinct CDR3 sequences, about 40% were seen once, and the ten largest hold roughly 20%. Sequenced: blood. The receptors originated from a woman in her fifties or sixties in good health.

This clonotype has only a few counts. The rearrangement links TRBV24-1 to TRBJ1-2, with TRBD1 identical over 8 bases. The CDR3 is made up of 16 amino acids. The V gene end was trimmed by 4 bases and the J gene end by 6 bases; junction bases not matched to a gene: 12. The germline gives CDR1 KGHDR, CDR2 SFDVKD. CDR3 amino acids: CATSDPGQGQGNGYTF. In DNA form, the CDR3 reads TGTGCCACCAGTGACCCCGGACAGGGTCAAGGAAATGGCTACACCTTC.

This clonotype was counted a few times. The chain uses TRBV27 and TRBJ1-5; D unresolved. Germline V CDR1 and CDR2: MNHEY, SMNVEV (reference sequence). CDR3 size: 13 residues. V lost 5 bases to trimming and J lost 7 bases, with 12 bases between them. The CDR3 nucleotides are TGTGCCAGCAGTGGACGTCGCGACCAGCCCCAGCATTTT. It yields the protein CASSGRRDQPQHF.

This clonotype was detected many times. V is TRBV12-3 or TRBV12-4 and J is TRBJ2-4; D possibly corresponds to TRBD2 (7 bases). V lost 7 bases and J lost 4, with 20 bases in between. The CDR3 is made up of 16 amino acids. CDR3 residues: CASTLGRGQGKNIQYF. DNA of the CDR3: TGTGCCAGCACCCTAGGGCGGGGGCAGGGAAAAAACATTCAGTACTTC.

This clonotype was observed a few times. This chain joins TRBV3-1 and TRBJ2-5; no definite D call. V was shortened by 5 bases and J by 1 base, with 14 bases between the two germline ends. CDR3 length: 15 amino acids. CDR1 is LGHDT and CDR2 is YNNKEL in the germline V gene (reference sequence). CDR3 protein: CASSSLRLTQETQYF. The CDR3 DNA sequence: TGTGCCAGCAGCTCCCTAAGACTTACCCAAGAGACCCAGTACTTC.

This clonotype was seen a handful of times. The chain uses TRBV29-1 and TRBJ1-1, with no clear D. V was trimmed by 5 bases and J by 3 bases, leaving 7 bases between them. Per germline, CDR1 SQVTM and CDR2 ANQGSEA. This CDR3 has 11 residues. This chain's CDR3 is CSVSVYTEAFF. The CDR3 DNA follows: TGCAGCGTTTCGGTTTACACTGAAGCTTTCTTT.

The chain joins TRBV6-5 to TRBJ1-5, with 9 bases matching TRBD1. CDR3 length: 13 amino acids. Germline V gives CDR1 MNHEY, CDR2 SVGAGI. Germline trimming cut 5 bases from V and 7 bases from J; bases unmatched to any gene: 3. CDR3 nucleotide sequence: TGTGCCAGCAGTCGTACAGGGGGCCAGCCCCAGCATTTT. Amino acid sequence: CASSRTGGQPQHF.

This clonotype was recorded a few times. The DNA of the CDR3 is TGCAGCGTCCTCACAGCTAGCAATCAGCCCCAGCATTTT. Protein sequence: CSVLTASNQPQHF. The V and J genes are TRBV29-1 and TRBJ1-5; the D is unclear. Germline V lookup: CDR1 SQVTM, CDR2 ANQGSEA. V lost 6 bases to trimming and J lost 0 bases, with 9 bases between them. This CDR3 region has 13 residues.

The chain carries TRBV4-2 and TRBJ2-1; 7 nucleotides align to TRBD2. The CDR3 runs 16 residues. The J segment lost 5 bases and the V segment lost 1 base, leaving 8 bases of the junction unmatched. Germline loops: CDR1 LGHNA, CDR2 YNFKEQ. CDR3 protein: CASSQVGTIADNEQFF. Written as DNA, the CDR3 is TGTGCCAGCAGCCAAGTCGGGACTATCGCCGACAATGAGCAGTTCTTC.

The genes are TRBV27 and TRBJ1-2; 7 bases fit TRBD1. The CDR3 is made up of 16 amino acids. Germline lookup yields CDR1 MNHEY and CDR2 SMNVEV (reference sequence). V trimming: 6 bases; J trimming: 6 bases; junction bases outside the gene matches: 16. CDR3 region: CASSPEDRAGLDGYTF. DNA for the CDR3: TGTGCCAGCAGCCCGGAAGACAGGGCGGGGTTGGATGGCTACACCTTC.

The table lists this clonotype with many counts. The chain carries TRBV7-3 and TRBJ2-1; 11 bases agree with TRBD2. The V gene's germline CDR1 is SGHTA and CDR2 FQGTGA. The J segment lost 7 bases and the V segment lost 3 bases, leaving 5 bases of the junction unmatched. The CDR3 consists of 15 residues. This chain's CDR3 is CASSFSGGAGNEQFF. In DNA form, the CDR3 reads TGTGCCAGCAGCTTTAGCGGGGGGGCGGGGAATGAGCAGTTCTTC. The full variable domain, with the rest looked up from reference TRBV7-3 and TRBJ2-1, is GAGVSQTPSNKVTEKGKYVELRCDPISGHTALYWYRQSLGQGPEFLIYFQGTGAADDSGLPNDRFFAVRPEGSVSTLKIQRTERGDSAVYLCASSFSGGAGNEQFFGPGTRLTVL.

V and J are TRBV24-1 and TRBJ1-5, with D unresolved. The CDR3 covers 14 residues. Germline lookup yields CDR1 KGHDR and CDR2 SFDVKD. V was shortened by 9 bases and J by 3 bases, with 14 bases between the two germline ends. CDR3 nucleotides: TGTGCCACCCCGCTGCTTGGTAACAATCAGCCCCAGCATTTT. Its translation: CATPLLGNNQPQHF.

A few counts support this clonotype. The rearrangement joins TRBV5-1 to TRBJ2-6, with 9 bases aligning to TRBD2. CDR1 and CDR2 (germline): SGHRS, YFSETQ. Trimming cost V 2 bases and J 2 bases; bases outside gene matches: 8. CDR3 length: 18 amino acids. The CDR3 DNA is TGCGCCAGCAGCTTTGGGCTAGCGGGGCCTACTGGGGCCAACGTCCTGACTTTC. Translation: CASSFGLAGPTGANVLTF.

This sequence joins TRBV11-2 and TRBJ2-1, with 11 bases identical to TRBD2. V trimming: 6 bases; J trimming: 4 bases; junction bases outside the gene matches: 5. Germline-derived CDR1 and CDR2 are SGHAT and FQNNGV. This CDR3 spans 15 amino acids. The CDR3 DNA follows: TGTGCCAGCAGTTCACTAGCGGGGGATTACAATGAGCAGTTCTTC. It codes for CASSSLAGDYNEQFF. Together with reference TRBV11-2 and TRBJ2-1, the CDR3 gives the full variable domain: EAGVAQSPRYKIIEKRQSVAFWCNPISGHATLYWYQQILGQGPKLLIQFQNNGVVDDSQLPKDRFSAERLKGVDSTLKIQPAKLEDSAVYLCASSSLAGDYNEQFFGPGTRLTVL.

In its sample, this clonotype was seen many times. V gene TRBV3-1 combines with J gene TRBJ2-7, with D possibly matching TRBD2 (6 bases). The V gene's germline CDR1 is LGHDT and CDR2 YNNKEL (reference sequence). Trimming took 2 bases from V and 4 from J, leaving 12 bases between them. This CDR3 has 14 residues. The CDR3 DNA reads TGTGCCAGCAGCCAATCTGGGGGGAGGTACGAGCAGTACTTC. Its protein product is CASSQSGGRYEQYF.

The chain employs TRBV27 and TRBJ1-1; D uncertain. V lost 11 bases to trimming and J lost 1 base, with 20 bases between them. Germline assignment: CDR1 MNHEY and CDR2 SMNVEV (reference sequence). The CDR3 is made up of 15 amino acids. In DNA, the CDR3 is TGTGCCCGCACTCTAACCACTGGTAGGAACACTGAAGCTTTCTTT. Translation gives CARTLTTGRNTEAFF.

The chain joins TRBV12-3 or TRBV12-4 to TRBJ2-1; possible D gene TRBD1, 7 bases. Trimming left V 5 bases short and J 8 bases short, with 16 bases between. The CDR3 covers 14 residues. CDR3 sequence reads: CASSRTTGADEQFF. The DNA for the CDR3 is TGTGCCAGCAGTAGGACTACAGGGGCGGATGAGCAGTTCTTC.

This sequence joins TRBV5-1 and TRBJ1-1, with a possible D match to TRBD1 (5 bases). This CDR3 is 14 amino acids long. CDR1 SGHRS and CDR2 YFSETQ come from the germline V gene. V was pared by 0 bases and J by 4 bases, with 10 bases between. DNA of the CDR3: TGCGCCAGCAGCTTGGATGTTGGGGCCACTGAAGCTTTCTTT. Translation gives CASSLDVGATEAFF. The full variable domain, in which reference TRBV5-1 and TRBJ1-1 provide the parts outside the CDR3, is KAGVTQTPRYLIKTRGQQVTLSCSPISGHRSVSWYQQTPGQGLQFLFEYFSETQRNKGNFPGRFSGRQFSNSRSEMNVSTLELGDSALYLCASSLDVGATEAFFGQGTRLTVV.

A few counts support this clonotype. CDR3 sequence reads: CSARDLAGAGNEQFF. CDR3 DNA sequence: TGCAGTGCTAGAGATCTAGCGGGGGCAGGAAATGAGCAGTTCTTC. The J gene is TRBJ2-1, the V gene TRBV20-1; 10 bases are shared with TRBD2. Germline assignment: CDR1 DFQATT and CDR2 SNEGSKA (reference sequence). CDR3 length: 15 amino acids. With 0 bases clipped from V and 7 bases from J, the junction kept 6 bases outside the gene matches.

The V and J genes are TRBV5-1 and TRBJ2-7, with a tentative D call TRBD1 (5 bases). The CDR3 is 16 amino acids. With 0 bases removed from V and 5 bases from J, the gap between germline ends came to 18 bases. Germline lookup yields CDR1 SGHRS and CDR2 YFSETQ. The CDR3 spells CASSLGVSRASDEQYF. CDR3 nucleotides: TGCGCCAGCAGCTTGGGAGTATCCAGGGCGAGTGACGAGCAGTACTTC.

The chain recombines TRBV6-5 with TRBJ2-3; 11 bases agree with TRBD2. There are 17 residues in the CDR3. The V gene end was trimmed by 0 bases and the J gene end by 2 bases; junction bases not matched to a gene: 4. Germline assignment: CDR1 MNHEY and CDR2 SVGAGI. The CDR3, as DNA: TGTGCCAGCAGTTACTCACTAGCGGGGGCCTACACAGATACGCAGTATTTT. Translated: CASSYSLAGAYTDTQYF.

At least ten counts were recorded for this clonotype. This rearrangement joins TRBV29-1 to TRBJ2-7, with 7 nucleotides matching TRBD1. The germline CDR1 and CDR2 sequences are SQVTM and ANQGSEA. J gave up 0 bases and V 1 base, and 6 bases lay outside the gene matches. This CDR3 has 15 residues. The CDR3 spells CSVEVIRDSSYEQYF. The CDR3 bases are TGCAGCGTTGAAGTAATCCGGGACAGCTCCTACGAGCAGTACTTC.

This clonotype was counted between two and nine times. This may be a read error, as it is one base from a much larger clone. The chain has TRBV10-3 and TRBJ2-5; 7 bases fit TRBD2. J gave up 3 bases and V 6 bases, and 1 base lay outside the gene matches. The CDR3 is made up of 12 amino acids. Germline V gives CDR1 ENHRY, CDR2 SYGVKD. CDR3 DNA: TGTGCCATCAGGAGCGGGGAAGAGACCCAGTACTTC. This sequence encodes CAIRSGEETQYF.

The rearrangement links TRBV20-1 to TRBJ2-3; TRBD2 matches at 13 bases. Germline V gene data show CDR1 as DFQATT and CDR2 as SNEGSKA (reference sequence). This CDR3 has 15 residues. J gave up 4 bases and V 5 bases, and 6 bases lay outside the gene matches. The CDR3 sequence: CSAGTSGGAPDTQYF. The CDR3 coding sequence is TGCAGTGCTGGAACTAGCGGGGGGGCCCCAGATACGCAGTATTTT.

The sample holds a few counts of this clonotype. V and J are TRBV27 and TRBJ2-7; 9 bases fit TRBD1. The CDR3 has 13 residues. Trimming removed 9 bases from V and 4 bases from J; junction bases left unmatched: 7. Germline values: CDR1 MNHEY, CDR2 SMNVEV (reference sequence). The CDR3 nucleotides are TGTGCCAGTTTCTCGGACAGGGGATACGAGCAGTACTTC. Protein product: CASFSDRGYEQYF.

The rearrangement joins TRBV2 to TRBJ2-2; D is unresolved. Germline CDR1 is SNHLY and CDR2 is FYNNEI. This CDR3 is built from 16 residues. With 1 base removed from V and 0 bases from J, the gap between germline ends came to 9 bases. This chain's CDR3 is CASSEVSRTNTGELFF. The CDR3 nucleotides are TGTGCCAGCAGTGAAGTTAGCAGGACGAACACCGGGGAGCTGTTTTTT.

This clonotype was picked up many times. The chain is built from TRBV11-3 and TRBJ2-7; the D gene is possibly TRBD2 (5 bases). CDR1 and CDR2 from the germline V gene are SGHNT and YENEEA. The CDR3 contains 16 residues. V was trimmed by 1 base and J by 5 bases, leaving 18 bases between them. Written as DNA, the CDR3 is TGTGCCAGCAGCTTAGGAGTTGTTGGAGGCCTCGACGAGCAGTACTTC. Translation gives CASSLGVVGGLDEQYF.

The chain employs TRBV29-1 and TRBJ1-2; possibly TRBD1 for D (6 bases). CDR3 size: 15 residues. Germline lookup yields CDR1 SQVTM and CDR2 ANQGSEA. The ends were cut back, 2 bases at V and 1 base at J, with 14 bases in the middle. The CDR3 nucleotides are TGCAGCGTTGAAAAATTGGGGGGCCTTAACTATGGCTACACCTTC. This gives the protein CSVEKLGGLNYGYTF.

This clonotype was recorded a few times. The chain combines TRBV18 with TRBJ1-4; the D gene is possibly TRBD1 (5 bases). This CDR3 comprises 14 residues. CDR1 KGHSH and CDR2 LQKENI come from the germline V gene. V dropped 5 bases and J dropped 1 base, with 8 bases sitting between them. CDR3 nucleotides: TGTGCCAGCTCAAACCAGGGAACTAATGAAAAACTGTTTTTT. Encoded protein: CASSNQGTNEKLFF.

The genes are TRBV11-2 and TRBJ2-2, with D maybe TRBD2 (5 bases). The CDR3 totals 12 residues. The germline CDR1 and CDR2 sequences are SGHAT and FQNNGV. V shed 7 bases and J shed 7 bases, with 10 bases lying between them. The CDR3 here is CASTPAGGELFF. CDR3 coding DNA: TGTGCCAGCACACCGGCGGGCGGGGAGCTGTTTTTT.

This sequence joins TRBV20-1 and TRBJ2-3; D is possibly TRBD2 (5 bases). Germline V CDR1 and CDR2: DFQATT, SNEGSKA (reference sequence). Trimming pared 3 bases from V and 0 bases from J, leaving 13 bases between. This CDR3 comprises 15 residues. The CDR3 DNA is TGCAGTGCTAGGGGCTGGGCTAGCAGCACAGATACGCAGTATTTT. Protein sequence: CSARGWASSTDTQYF.

Concerning this clonotype: The junction departs from the called germline gene at one end, perhaps through a read error. V usage is TRBV6-2 or TRBV6-3 and J usage is TRBJ2-1; D might be TRBD1 (6 bases). Germline CDR1 is MNHEY and CDR2 is SVGEGT. The CDR3 covers 15 residues. CDR3 bases: TGTGCCAGCAGCCCCGGGACAAGACGATCCAATGAACAGTTCTTC. Its translation: CASSPGTRRSNEQFF.

The V and J genes are TRBV6-2 or TRBV6-3 and TRBJ1-6, with D possibly TRBD1 on 6 matching bases. With 4 bases removed from V and 6 bases from J, the gap between germline ends came to 16 bases. The CDR3 runs to 16 residues. From germline, CDR1 is MNHEY and CDR2 SVGEGT. CDR3 sequence (DNA): TGTGCCAGCAGTTGGACAGATCAAGCGGTTAATTCACCCCTCCACTTT. Translated, it gives CASSWTDQAVNSPLHF.